One T cell receptor beta chain is described in this entry. Germline loops: CDR1 LGHNA, CDR2 YSLEER. The CDR3 loop spans 18 amino acids. V lost 0 bases, J lost 4 bases, and 10 bases stayed unmatched. The table came from immunoSEQ multiplex PCR; TCRdb's copy has only in-frame clones and leaves some out. The table records around 230,000 clones, about nine tenths of them present only once. These data come from a study of blood T cell repertoires in COVID-19. For the study at large: Samples came from the United States, Italy and Spain, spanning acute and convalescent COVID-19.

The V gene is TRBV4-3, the J gene TRBJ2-3; 10 bases map to TRBD2. The receptor's source is a man aged 18 to 29 with acute COVID-19. Sequenced material: PBMCs or T cells enriched from blood (not recorded which). The CDR3 sequence: CASSQDRGASGSADTQYF. CDR3 in DNA: TGCGCCAGCAGCCAAGATCGGGGCGCTAGCGGGAGTGCAGATACGCAGTATTTT.